This T cell receptor beta chain was observed in a study of T-cell reconstitution after alpha-beta-depleted transplantation in children. A TCRbeta library incorporating unique molecular identifiers was prepared. MiXCR, run by TCRdb on the PCR reads, gives a single entry per CDR3 protein. This sample has some 110,000 distinct CDR3 sequences; about 9.3% occur once, and the top ten carry approximately 36%. This CDR3 contains 15 residues. The germline V and J ends were trimmed by 1 base and 5 bases, with 15 bases remaining between them. Germline CDR1 and CDR2: SGHVS and FQNEAQ. Whole-study findings and limits: Newly produced T cells mostly provided counts and TCRbeta diversity after one year, as hyperexpanded clones declined.

As to this clonotype: The target antigen is unknown.

This specimen consisted of PBMCs, obtained before TCRalphabeta/CD19-depleted stem cell transplant. The TCR originated in a boy aged 2-9 years with acute lymphoblastic leukemia, due to receive a stem cell transplant. This chain connects TRBV7-8 to TRBJ2-7; tentatively, D is TRBD2 (6 bases). CDR3 loop: CASSLEASGRHEQYF. The CDR3 DNA is TGTGCCAGCAGCTTAGAGGCGTCCGGGAGACACGAGCAGTACTTC.